This entry lists 30 T cell receptor beta chains sequenced from one sample in a study of cytomegalovirus exposure and HLA in healthy donors. This PCR relied on a set of 60 Vbeta primers and 13 Jbeta primers. Produced via immunoSEQ multiplex PCR; TCRdb's table is partial and in-frame only. Altogether roughly 130,000 clones are present, about 80% being singletons, with the ten largest covering 1%. Input material: PBMCs. Every receptor here comes from a human donor in good health.

The chain carries TRBV7-9 and TRBJ2-4, with 10 positions matching TRBD2. CDR1 SEHNR and CDR2 FQNEAQ come from the germline V gene (reference sequence). J lost 2 bases, V lost 5 bases, and 12 bases had no gene match. The CDR3 is 18 amino acids. CDR3 region: CASSITEGSGGSKNIQYF. In DNA form, the CDR3 reads TGTGCCAGCAGCATAACCGAGGGTAGCGGGGGGTCCAAAAACATTCAGTACTTC.

CDR3 DNA sequence: TGTGCCAGCGGAACAGCCCCCTCTTACGAGCAGTACTTC. Protein product: CASGTAPSYEQYF. The J gene is TRBJ2-5, the V gene TRBV6-6, with D hard to call. The DNA end is more similar to TRBJ2-7, so the J call may be wrong. The CDR3 length is 13 residues. CDR1 MNHNY and CDR2 SVGAGI come from the germline V gene (reference sequence).

The chain employs TRBV7-2 and TRBJ1-5; a weak D match, TRBD1 (6 bases). This CDR3 comprises 18 residues. The germline V gene encodes CDR1 SGHTA and CDR2 FQGNSA. Between the trimmed V and J ends, which lost 0 bases and 3 bases, there was a span of 18 bases. CDR3 nucleotides: TGTGCCAGCAGCTTAGCGGGGGGGAGGGGGATCTCCAATCAGCCCCAGCATTTT. Translated, it gives CASSLAGGRGISNQPQHF.

J is TRBJ2-5 and V is TRBV28; D is undetermined. CDR1 and CDR2 (germline): MDHEN, SYDVKM. V dropped 6 bases and J dropped 5 bases, with 19 bases sitting between them. The CDR3 has 15 residues. CDR3 coding DNA: TGTGCCAGCAGCCCCTTGGCGTTAGAGAGGGAGACCCAGTACTTC. This sequence encodes CASSPLALERETQYF. Filled out from reference TRBV28 and TRBJ2-5, the complete variable domain reads DVKVTQSSRYLVKRTGEKVFLECVQDMDHENMFWYRQDPGLGLRLIYFSYDVKMKEKGDIPEGYSVSREKKERFSLILESASTNQTSMYLCASSPLALERETQYFGPGTRLLVL.

This chain joins TRBV5-1 and TRBJ2-5, with TRBD1 as a possible D gene (6 bases). The DNA end lines up better with TRBJ2-7; the J call may be wrong. The CDR3 has 13 amino acids. CDR1 is SGHRS and CDR2 is YFSETQ in the germline V gene. The CDR3 loop reads CASSVRDTYEQYF. The CDR3 DNA reads as TGCGCCAGCAGCGTCAGGGACACCTACGAGCAGTACTTC.

In DNA, the CDR3 is TGTGCCAGCAGTCTCTCAGGGGGTGGCTACACCTTC. This codes for CASSLSGGGYTF. The chain recombines TRBV28 with TRBJ1-2; 7 bases line up with TRBD1. This CDR3 is built from 12 residues. With 5 bases clipped from V and 7 bases from J, the junction kept 4 bases outside the gene matches. Germline values: CDR1 MDHEN, CDR2 SYDVKM.

The rearrangement joins TRBV21-1 to TRBJ2-7; the DNA was not compared with TRBD1, the D call given in the table. TRBV21-1 is designated a pseudogene. CDR3 size: 18 residues. The CDR3 loop is CASSSLKGGQEPSYEQYF. CDR3 coding DNA: TGTGCCAGCAGCTCACTTAAGGGCGGACAGGAGCCCTCCTACGAGCAGTACTTC.

As concerns this clone: One junction end disagrees with the germline gene, perhaps due to a read error. The chain links TRBV7-9 to TRBJ1-1; D remains ambiguous. Germline assignment: CDR1 SEHNR and CDR2 FQNEAQ (reference sequence). CDR3 size: 12 residues. CDR3 sequence: CSSSPSGKEAFF. CDR3 bases: TGTTCCAGCAGTCCTAGCGGGAAAGAAGCTTTCTTT. Drawing the rest from reference TRBV7-9 and TRBJ1-1, the complete variable domain is DTGVSQNPRHKITKRGQNVTFRCDPISEHNRLYWYRQTLGQGPEFLTYFQNEAQLEKSRLLSDRFSAERPKGSFSTLEIQRTEQGDSAMYLCSSSPSGKEAFFGQGTRLTVV.

The count of this clone is one. The V gene is TRBV4-1, the J gene TRBJ2-7; weak D call: TRBD2 (5 bases). Trimming took 2 bases from V and 3 from J, leaving 14 bases between them. The CDR3 is made up of 15 amino acids. Germline loops: CDR1 MGHRA, CDR2 YSYEKL. As DNA, the CDR3 is TGCGCCAGCAGCCAAAAGTTAGCGAACCTCTACGAGCAGTACTTC. This encodes CASSQKLANLYEQYF.

V is TRBV7-9 and J is TRBJ2-3; 9 bases agree with TRBD1. Per germline, CDR1 SEHNR and CDR2 FQNEAQ (reference sequence). Trimming at V came to 7 bases and at J to 3 bases, leaving 8 bases not matched to a gene. This CDR3 spans 15 amino acids. The CDR3 loop is CASTLQGARTDTQYF. The CDR3 DNA follows: TGTGCCAGCACCCTACAGGGGGCGCGGACAGATACGCAGTATTTT. Full variable domain (rest looked up from reference TRBV7-9 and TRBJ2-3): DTGVSQNPRHKITKRGQNVTFRCDPISEHNRLYWYRQTLGQGPEFLTYFQNEAQLEKSRLLSDRFSAERPKGSFSTLEIQRTEQGDSAMYLCASTLQGARTDTQYFGPGTRLTVL.

The chain carries TRBV2 and TRBJ2-7; 8 positions agree with TRBD1. Germline lookup yields CDR1 SNHLY and CDR2 FYNNEI. This CDR3 spans 15 amino acids. Germline trimming cut 5 bases from V and 3 bases from J; bases unmatched to any gene: 9. CDR3 bases: TGTGCCAGCAGTACCGAAGGACAGGGCGTCTACGAGCAGTACTTC. Translating it yields CASSTEGQGVYEQYF.

The gene calls are TRBV19 and TRBJ2-2, with D tentatively TRBD1 (5 bases). Germline CDR1 LNHDA, CDR2 SQIVND (reference sequence). This CDR3 contains 14 residues. The ends were cut back, 6 bases at V and 5 bases at J, with 13 bases in the middle. CDR3 region: CASRGQGQTGELFF. DNA of the CDR3: TGTGCCAGTAGAGGTCAGGGTCAAACCGGGGAGCTGTTTTTT.

The chain couples TRBV2 to TRBJ1-4, with 9 bases lining up with TRBD1. CDR1 and CDR2 (germline): SNHLY, FYNNEI. V lost 8 bases, J lost 8 bases, and 9 bases stayed unmatched. The CDR3 sequence is 14 residues long. The CDR3 loop reads CASGGQGWGEKLFF. CDR3 bases: TGTGCCAGCGGTGGACAGGGGTGGGGGGAAAAACTGTTTTTT.

The chain employs TRBV6-5 and TRBJ1-2, with a weak D call TRBD1 (5 bases). CDR1 and CDR2 (germline): MNHEY, SVGAGI. The CDR3 contains 13 residues. Trimming cost V 4 bases and J 2 bases, with 8 bases left between them. The CDR3 spells CASSLEGNYGYTF. CDR3 nucleotide sequence: TGTGCCAGCAGTTTGGAGGGGAACTATGGCTACACCTTC.

The CDR3 loop is CASSLTGIGNQPQHF. DNA for the CDR3: TGCGCCAGCAGCTTGACAGGGATTGGCAATCAGCCCCAGCATTTT. The rearrangement joins TRBV5-1 to TRBJ1-5; tentative D call: TRBD1 (6 bases). This CDR3 spans 15 amino acids. Looked up from germline, CDR1 is SGHRS and CDR2 is YFSETQ. V lost 1 base, J lost 2 bases, and 10 bases lay in between.

This chain connects TRBV4-1 to TRBJ2-7; 7 bases are shared with TRBD1. With 3 bases clipped from V and 0 bases from J, the junction kept 14 bases outside the gene matches. The CDR3 contains 18 residues. CDR1 is MGHRA and CDR2 is YSYEKL in the germline V gene. CDR3 DNA: TGCGCCAGCAGCCATGTGGTCCCCCGGGACAGTAGCTCCTACGAGCAGTACTTC. This codes for CASSHVVPRDSSSYEQYF.

This clone was detected only a few times. The V and J genes are TRBV5-6 and TRBJ1-1; D gene unclear. Trimming stripped 4 bases from V and 5 bases from J, with 15 bases between. The CDR3 length is 14 residues. From germline, CDR1 is SGHDT and CDR2 YYEEEE. The CDR3, as DNA: TGTGCCAGCAGCGTTTGGGGAGGTGGGACTGAAGCTTTCTTT. Its protein product is CASSVWGGGTEAFF.

The chain links TRBV7-8 to TRBJ2-1; 8 bases map to TRBD1. This CDR3 spans 19 amino acids. The germline CDR1 and CDR2 sequences are SGHVS and FQNEAQ. Germline trimming cut 4 bases from V and 7 bases from J; bases unmatched to any gene: 21. The CDR3 region is CASSSPTDRVGVHGNEQFF. CDR3 DNA sequence: TGTGCCAGCAGCTCGCCCACGGACAGGGTAGGGGTACACGGGAATGAGCAGTTCTTC.

The chain carries TRBV7-9 and TRBJ2-7; TRBD1 agrees at 10 bases. This CDR3 spans 15 amino acids. Germline CDR1 SEHNR, CDR2 FQNEAQ (reference sequence). V was clipped by 0 bases and J by 7 bases; unmatched bases: 6. CDR3: CASSLARQGAGEQYF. CDR3 DNA: TGTGCCAGCAGCTTAGCGCGACAGGGGGCAGGGGAGCAGTACTTC.

V gene TRBV7-8 combines with J gene TRBJ1-1; D gene uncertain. Trimming left V 1 base short and J 5 bases short, with 20 bases between. Germline loops: CDR1 SGHVS, CDR2 FQNEAQ. This CDR3 has 17 amino acids. The CDR3 bases are TGTGCCAGCAGCTTAGACCGGATTCTACCTCGGGGAACTGAAGCTTTCTTT. It codes for CASSLDRILPRGTEAFF.

The chain has TRBV6-1 and TRBJ2-7; tentatively, D is TRBD1 (5 bases). V lost 4 bases, J lost 0 bases, and 10 bases lay in between. Germline V CDR1 and CDR2: MNHNS, SASEGT. This CDR3 spans 14 amino acids. CDR3 sequence reads: CASSGRQPSYEQYF. DNA for the CDR3: TGTGCCAGCAGTGGGAGACAGCCCTCCTACGAGCAGTACTTC.

The J gene is TRBJ2-5, the V gene TRBV2; TRBD1 matches at 7 bases. Germline V CDR1 and CDR2: SNHLY, FYNNEI. This CDR3 comprises 13 residues. V was clipped by 5 bases and J by 5 bases; unmatched bases: 5. CDR3 DNA: TGTGCCAGCAGTTTAGACAGGGTTGAGACCCAGTACTTC. This gives the protein CASSLDRVETQYF. Full variable domain (outside the CDR3, taken from reference TRBV2 and TRBJ2-5): EPEVTQTPSHQVTQMGQEVILRCVPISNHLYFYWYRQILGQKVEFLVSFYNNEISEKSEIFDDQFSVERPDGSNFTLKIRSTKLEDSAMYFCASSLDRVETQYFGPGTRLLVL.

The rearrangement joins TRBV7-8 to TRBJ2-7, with D maybe TRBD1 (6 bases). This CDR3 region has 14 residues. Trimming pared 5 bases from V and 6 bases from J, leaving 17 bases between. The germline V gene encodes CDR1 SGHVS and CDR2 FQNEAQ. The CDR3 sequence: CASSPRGGGGEQYF. CDR3 nucleotide sequence: TGTGCCAGCAGCCCTAGAGGTGGGGGCGGCGAGCAGTACTTC.

The chain has TRBV27 and TRBJ2-7, with TRBD2 matching over 13 bases. The CDR3 is made up of 16 amino acids. The trim removed 5 bases at V and 2 bases at J, leaving 6 bases unmatched. CDR1 and CDR2 (germline): MNHEY, SMNVEV (reference sequence). In DNA form, the CDR3 reads TGTGCCAGCAGTCACCGACTAGCGGGGGGCGCCTACGAGCAGTACTTC. Encoded protein: CASSHRLAGGAYEQYF.

Only a few counts were recorded for this clone. The gene calls are TRBV5-6 and TRBJ1-6; D unresolved. The CDR3 spans 16 residues. V was trimmed by 1 base and J by 0 bases, leaving 8 bases between them. CDR1 SGHDT and CDR2 YYEEEE come from the germline V gene. CDR3 bases: TGTGCCAGCAGCTTGCTTCGGAGCTCCTATAATTCACCCCTCCACTTT. Encoded protein: CASSLLRSSYNSPLHF.

This rearrangement joins TRBV9 to TRBJ1-1, with no clear D. Germline V gene sequence: CDR1 SGDLS, CDR2 YYNGEE. The CDR3 totals 11 residues. Deletions cut 8 bases from V and 3 bases from J, with 8 bases between. This chain's CDR3 is CASEGDTEAFF. CDR3 bases: TGTGCCAGTGAGGGTGACACTGAAGCTTTCTTT.

The V call is TRBV15, the J call TRBJ2-1; TRBD2 agrees at 7 bases. Germline CDR1 is LNHNV and CDR2 is YYDKDF (reference sequence). Trimming cost V 0 bases and J 4 bases; bases outside gene matches: 3. The CDR3 extends over 15 amino acids. CDR3 in amino acids: CATSREGTIYNEQFF. The DNA of the CDR3 is TGTGCCACCAGCAGAGAGGGGACTATATACAATGAGCAGTTCTTC.

This chain joins TRBV5-4 and TRBJ1-2, with D possibly matching TRBD1 (5 bases). Trimming shortened V by 4 bases and J by 2 bases, and 12 bases separated the two germline ends. Germline V gene lookup returns CDR1 SGHNT and CDR2 YYREEE (reference sequence). The CDR3 is 14 residues long. The CDR3 coding sequence is TGTGCCAGCAGCCGACAGAATTCCAACTATGGCTACACCTTC. It specifies CASSRQNSNYGYTF.

In its sample, this clone was seen a few times. V is TRBV9 and J is TRBJ1-1, with D perhaps TRBD1 (6 bases). Trimming stripped 5 bases from V and 1 base from J, with 15 bases between. The CDR3 has 15 residues. The germline V gene has CDR1 SGDLS and CDR2 YYNGEE. In DNA, the CDR3 is TGTGCCAGCAGTAGAGAGCCCAGGGGGAACACTGAAGCTTTCTTT. As protein: CASSREPRGNTEAFF.

The J gene is TRBJ1-6, the V gene TRBV9; TRBD1 agrees at 9 bases. The CDR3 sequence is 15 residues long. Trimming cost V 0 bases and J 6 bases; bases outside gene matches: 1. The germline V gene has CDR1 SGDLS and CDR2 YYNGEE. The CDR3 DNA follows: TGTGCCAGCAGCGTAGCGGACAGGGGTAATTCACCCCTCCACTTT. Translating gives CASSVADRGNSPLHF.